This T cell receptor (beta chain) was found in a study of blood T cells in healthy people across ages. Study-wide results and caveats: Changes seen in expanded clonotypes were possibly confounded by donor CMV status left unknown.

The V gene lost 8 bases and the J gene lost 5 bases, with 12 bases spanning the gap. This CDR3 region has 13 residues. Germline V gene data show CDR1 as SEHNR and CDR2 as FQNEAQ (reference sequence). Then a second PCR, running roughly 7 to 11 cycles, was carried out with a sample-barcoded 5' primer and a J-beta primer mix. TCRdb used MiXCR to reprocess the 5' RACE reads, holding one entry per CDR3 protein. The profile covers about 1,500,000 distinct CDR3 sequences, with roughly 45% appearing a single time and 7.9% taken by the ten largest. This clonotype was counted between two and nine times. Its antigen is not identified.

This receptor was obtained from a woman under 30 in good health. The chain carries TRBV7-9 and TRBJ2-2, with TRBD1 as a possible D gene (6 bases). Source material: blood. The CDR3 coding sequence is TGTGCCAGCCCCCGGACAGAGACCGGGGAGCTGTTTTTT. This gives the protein CASPRTETGELFF.